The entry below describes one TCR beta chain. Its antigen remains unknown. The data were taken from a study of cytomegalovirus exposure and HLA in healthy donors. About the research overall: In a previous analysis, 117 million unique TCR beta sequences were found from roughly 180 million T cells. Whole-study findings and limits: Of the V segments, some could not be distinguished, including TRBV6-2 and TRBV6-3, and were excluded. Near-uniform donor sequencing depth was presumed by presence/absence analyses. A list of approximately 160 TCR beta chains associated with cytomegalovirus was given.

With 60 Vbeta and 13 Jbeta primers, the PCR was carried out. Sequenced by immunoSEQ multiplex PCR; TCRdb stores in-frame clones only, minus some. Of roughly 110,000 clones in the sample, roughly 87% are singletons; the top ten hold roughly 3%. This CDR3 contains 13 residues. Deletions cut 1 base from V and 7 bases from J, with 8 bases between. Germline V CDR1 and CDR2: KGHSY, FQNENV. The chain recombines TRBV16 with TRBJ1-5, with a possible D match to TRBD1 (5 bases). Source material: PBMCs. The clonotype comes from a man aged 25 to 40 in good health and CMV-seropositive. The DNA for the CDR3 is TGTGCCAGCAGCCAATTGGGGCAGCAGCCCCAGCATTTT. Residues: CASSQLGQQPQHF.